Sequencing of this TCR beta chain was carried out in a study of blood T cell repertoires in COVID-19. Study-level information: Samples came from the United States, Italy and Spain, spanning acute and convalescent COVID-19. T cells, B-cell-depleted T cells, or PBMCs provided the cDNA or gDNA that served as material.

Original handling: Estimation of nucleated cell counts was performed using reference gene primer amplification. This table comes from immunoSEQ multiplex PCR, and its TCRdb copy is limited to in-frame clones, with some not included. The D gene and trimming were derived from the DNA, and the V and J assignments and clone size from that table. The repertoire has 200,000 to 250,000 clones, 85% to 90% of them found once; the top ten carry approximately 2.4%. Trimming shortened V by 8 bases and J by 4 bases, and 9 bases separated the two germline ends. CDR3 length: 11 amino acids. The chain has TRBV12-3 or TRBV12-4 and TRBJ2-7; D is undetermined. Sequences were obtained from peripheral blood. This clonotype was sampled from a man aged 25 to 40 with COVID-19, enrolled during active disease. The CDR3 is CASGPIYEQYF. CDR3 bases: TGTGCCAGCGGCCCAATTTACGAGCAGTACTTC.